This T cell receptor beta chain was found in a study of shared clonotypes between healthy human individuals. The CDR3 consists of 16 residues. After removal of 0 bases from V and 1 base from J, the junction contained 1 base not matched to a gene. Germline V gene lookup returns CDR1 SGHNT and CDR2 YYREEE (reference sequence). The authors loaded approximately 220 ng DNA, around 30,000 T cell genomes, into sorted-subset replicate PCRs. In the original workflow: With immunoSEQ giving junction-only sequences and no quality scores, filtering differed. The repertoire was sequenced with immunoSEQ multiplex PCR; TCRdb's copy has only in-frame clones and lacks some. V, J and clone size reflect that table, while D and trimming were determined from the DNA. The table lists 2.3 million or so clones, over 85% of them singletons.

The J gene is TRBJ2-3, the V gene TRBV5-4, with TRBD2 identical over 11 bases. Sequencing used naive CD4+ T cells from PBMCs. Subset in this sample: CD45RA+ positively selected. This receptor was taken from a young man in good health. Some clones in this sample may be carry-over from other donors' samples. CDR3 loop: CASSLELAGGTDTQYF. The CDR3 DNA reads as TGTGCCAGCAGCTTGGAACTAGCGGGGGGCACAGATACGCAGTATTTT.